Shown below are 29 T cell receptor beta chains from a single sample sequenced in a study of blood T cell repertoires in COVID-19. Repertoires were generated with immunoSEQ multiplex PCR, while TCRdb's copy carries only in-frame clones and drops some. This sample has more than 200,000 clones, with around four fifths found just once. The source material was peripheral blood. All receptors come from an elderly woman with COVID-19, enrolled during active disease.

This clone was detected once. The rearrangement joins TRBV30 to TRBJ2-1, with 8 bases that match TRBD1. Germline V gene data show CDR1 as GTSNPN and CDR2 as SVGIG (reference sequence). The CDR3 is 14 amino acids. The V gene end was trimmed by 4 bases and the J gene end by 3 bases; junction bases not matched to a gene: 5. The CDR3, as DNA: TGTGCCTGGACGTTTGACAGGGGCTACAATGAGCAGTTCTTC. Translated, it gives CAWTFDRGYNEQFF. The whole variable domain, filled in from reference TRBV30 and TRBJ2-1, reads SQTIHQWPATLVQPVGSPLSLECTVEGTSNPNLYWYRQAAGRGLQLLFYSVGIGQISSEVPQNLSASRPQDRQFILSSKKLLLSDSGFYLCAWTFDRGYNEQFFGPGTRLTVL.

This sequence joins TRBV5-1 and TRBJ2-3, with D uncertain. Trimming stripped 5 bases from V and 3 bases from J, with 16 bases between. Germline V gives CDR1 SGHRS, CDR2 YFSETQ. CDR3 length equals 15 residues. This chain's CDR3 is CASSSTNPETDTQYF. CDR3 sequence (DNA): TGCGCCAGCAGTAGCACTAATCCTGAGACAGATACGCAGTATTTT. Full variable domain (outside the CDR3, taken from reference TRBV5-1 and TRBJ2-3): KAGVTQTPRYLIKTRGQQVTLSCSPISGHRSVSWYQQTPGQGLQFLFEYFSETQRNKGNFPGRFSGRQFSNSRSEMNVSTLELGDSALYLCASSSTNPETDTQYFGPGTRLTVL.

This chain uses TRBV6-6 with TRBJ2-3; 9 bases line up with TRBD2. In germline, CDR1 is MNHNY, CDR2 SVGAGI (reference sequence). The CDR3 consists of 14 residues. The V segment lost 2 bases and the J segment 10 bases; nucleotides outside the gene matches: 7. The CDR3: CASSYPASGAAQYF. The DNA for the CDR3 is TGTGCCAGCAGTTACCCGGCTAGCGGGGCGGCGCAGTATTTT.

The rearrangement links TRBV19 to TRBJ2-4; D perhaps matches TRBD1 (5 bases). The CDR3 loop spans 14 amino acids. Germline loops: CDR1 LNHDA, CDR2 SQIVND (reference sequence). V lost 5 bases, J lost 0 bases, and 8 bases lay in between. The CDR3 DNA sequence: TGTGCCAGTAGTTCGACAGCAGCCAAAAACATTCAGTACTTC. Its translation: CASSSTAAKNIQYF.

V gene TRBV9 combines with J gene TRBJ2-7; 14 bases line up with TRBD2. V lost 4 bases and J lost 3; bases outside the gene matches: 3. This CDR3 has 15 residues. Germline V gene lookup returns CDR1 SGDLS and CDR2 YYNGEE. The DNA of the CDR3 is TGTGCCAGCAGCCCTGGACTAGCGGGAGGCTACGAGCAGTACTTC. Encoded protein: CASSPGLAGGYEQYF.

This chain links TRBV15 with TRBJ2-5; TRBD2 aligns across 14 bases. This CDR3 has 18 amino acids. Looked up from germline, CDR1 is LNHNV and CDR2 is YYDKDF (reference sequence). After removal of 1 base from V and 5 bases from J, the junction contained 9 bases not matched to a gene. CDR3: CATSRGGTSGGVTETQYF. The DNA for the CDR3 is TGTGCCACCAGCAGAGGTGGGACTAGCGGGGGCGTAACGGAGACCCAGTACTTC.

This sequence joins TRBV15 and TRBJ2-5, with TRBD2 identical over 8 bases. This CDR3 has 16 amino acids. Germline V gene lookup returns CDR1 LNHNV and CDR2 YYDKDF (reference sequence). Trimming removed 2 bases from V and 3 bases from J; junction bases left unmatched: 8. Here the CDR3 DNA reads TGTGCCACCAGCAGATCCCTCGGGCGGGGGGAAGAGACCCAGTACTTC. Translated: CATSRSLGRGEETQYF.

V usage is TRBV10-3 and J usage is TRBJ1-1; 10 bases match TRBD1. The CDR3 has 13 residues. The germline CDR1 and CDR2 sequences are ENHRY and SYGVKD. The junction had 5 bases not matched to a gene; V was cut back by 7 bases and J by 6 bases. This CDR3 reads CAIKPGQGSEAFF. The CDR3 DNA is TGTGCCATCAAACCGGGACAGGGGTCTGAAGCTTTCTTT.

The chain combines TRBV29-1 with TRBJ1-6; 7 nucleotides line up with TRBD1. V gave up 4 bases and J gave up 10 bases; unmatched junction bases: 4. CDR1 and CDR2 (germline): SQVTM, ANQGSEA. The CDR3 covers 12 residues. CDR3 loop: CSVGNRGSPLHF. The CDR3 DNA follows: TGCAGCGTTGGGAACAGGGGATCACCCCTCCACTTT.

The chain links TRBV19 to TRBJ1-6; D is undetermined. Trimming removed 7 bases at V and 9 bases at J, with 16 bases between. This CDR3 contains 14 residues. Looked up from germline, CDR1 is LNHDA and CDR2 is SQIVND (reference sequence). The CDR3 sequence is CASNGPPRGSPLHF. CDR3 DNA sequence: TGTGCCAGTAATGGCCCGCCCCGAGGTTCACCCCTCCACTTT.

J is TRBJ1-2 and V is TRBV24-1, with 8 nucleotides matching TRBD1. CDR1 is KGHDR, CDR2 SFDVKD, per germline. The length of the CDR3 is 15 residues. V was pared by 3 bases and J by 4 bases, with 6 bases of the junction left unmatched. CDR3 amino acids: CATSDRTGGLYGYTF. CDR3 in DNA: TGTGCCACCAGTGATCGTACAGGGGGTCTCTATGGCTACACCTTC.

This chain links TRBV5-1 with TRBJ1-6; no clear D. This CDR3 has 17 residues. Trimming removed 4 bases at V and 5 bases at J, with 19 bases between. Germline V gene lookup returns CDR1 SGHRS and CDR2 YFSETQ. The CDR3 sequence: CASSPAGEVEDNSPLHF. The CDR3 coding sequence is TGCGCCAGCAGCCCCGCTGGGGAGGTTGAGGATAATTCACCCCTCCACTTT.

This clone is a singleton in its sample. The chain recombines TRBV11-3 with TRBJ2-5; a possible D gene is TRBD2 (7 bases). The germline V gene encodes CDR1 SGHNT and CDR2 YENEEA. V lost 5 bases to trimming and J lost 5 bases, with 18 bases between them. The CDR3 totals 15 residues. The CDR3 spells CASSPGGSLVETQYF. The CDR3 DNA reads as TGTGCCAGCAGCCCGGGGGGCTCCCTGGTTGAGACCCAGTACTTC.

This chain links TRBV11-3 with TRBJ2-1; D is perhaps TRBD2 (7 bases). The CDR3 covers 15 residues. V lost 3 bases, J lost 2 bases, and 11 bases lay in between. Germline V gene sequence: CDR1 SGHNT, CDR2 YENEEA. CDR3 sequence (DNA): TGTGCCAGCAGCTTGGAGGGGGGGCCCTACAATGAGCAGTTCTTC. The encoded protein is CASSLEGGPYNEQFF.

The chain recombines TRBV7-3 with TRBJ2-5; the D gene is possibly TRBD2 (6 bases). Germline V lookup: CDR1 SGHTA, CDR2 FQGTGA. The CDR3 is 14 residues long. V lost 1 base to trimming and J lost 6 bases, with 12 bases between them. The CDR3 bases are TGTGCCAGCAGCTTAAAACAAGGAGGGAAGACCCAGTACTTC. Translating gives CASSLKQGGKTQYF. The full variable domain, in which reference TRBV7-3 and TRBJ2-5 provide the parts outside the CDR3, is GAGVSQTPSNKVTEKGKYVELRCDPISGHTALYWYRQSLGQGPEFLIYFQGTGAADDSGLPNDRFFAVRPEGSVSTLKIQRTERGDSAVYLCASSLKQGGKTQYFGPGTRLLVL.

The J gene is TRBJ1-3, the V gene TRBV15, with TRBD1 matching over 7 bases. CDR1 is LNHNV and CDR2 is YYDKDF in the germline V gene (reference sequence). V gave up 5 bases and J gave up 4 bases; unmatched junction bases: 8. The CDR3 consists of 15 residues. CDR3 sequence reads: CATSFDRAAGNTIYF. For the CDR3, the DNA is TGTGCCACCAGCTTCGACAGGGCCGCAGGAAACACCATATATTTT.

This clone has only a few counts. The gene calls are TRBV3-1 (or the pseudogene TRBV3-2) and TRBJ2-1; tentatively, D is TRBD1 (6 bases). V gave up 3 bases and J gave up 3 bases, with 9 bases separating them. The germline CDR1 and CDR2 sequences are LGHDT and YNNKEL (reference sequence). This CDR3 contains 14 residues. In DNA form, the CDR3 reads TGTGCCAGCAGCCATGGGGGCTACTACAATGAGCAGTTCTTC. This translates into CASSHGGYYNEQFF.

CDR3 DNA sequence: TGTGCCAGCAGGGATCGGCGGGAGGGCGGCGGGTCGCAGTATTTT. Its protein is CASRDRREGGGSQYF. The chain carries TRBV6-6 and TRBJ2-3; TRBD2 aligns across 9 bases. V was pared by 6 bases and J by 10 bases, with 14 bases of the junction left unmatched. Germline CDR1 MNHNY, CDR2 SVGAGI (reference sequence). CDR3 length: 15 residues.

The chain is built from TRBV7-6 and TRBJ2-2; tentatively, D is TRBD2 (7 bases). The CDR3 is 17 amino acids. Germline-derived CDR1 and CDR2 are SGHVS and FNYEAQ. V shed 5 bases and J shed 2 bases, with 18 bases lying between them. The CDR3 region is CASSLLPAGANTGELFF. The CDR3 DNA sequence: TGTGCCAGCAGCCTCCTCCCGGCGGGGGCCAACACCGGGGAGCTGTTTTTT.

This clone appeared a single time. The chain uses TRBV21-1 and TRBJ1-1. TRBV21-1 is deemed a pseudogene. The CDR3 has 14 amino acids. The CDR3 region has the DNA TGTGCCAGCAGCTCTGCTGACTTGAACACTGAAGCTTTCTTT. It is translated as CASSSADLNTEAFF.

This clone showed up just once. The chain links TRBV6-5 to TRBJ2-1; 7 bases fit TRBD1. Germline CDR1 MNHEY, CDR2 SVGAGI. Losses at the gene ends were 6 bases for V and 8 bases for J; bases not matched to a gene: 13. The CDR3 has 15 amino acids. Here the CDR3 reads CASSPRTGNYYEQFF. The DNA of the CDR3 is TGTGCCAGCAGCCCCCGGACAGGAAATTACTATGAGCAGTTCTTC.

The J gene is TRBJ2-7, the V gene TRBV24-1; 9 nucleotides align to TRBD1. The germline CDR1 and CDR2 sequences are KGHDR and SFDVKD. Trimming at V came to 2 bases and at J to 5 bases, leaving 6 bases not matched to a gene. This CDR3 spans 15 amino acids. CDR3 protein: CATSDWGQGKDEQYF. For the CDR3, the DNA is TGTGCCACCAGTGATTGGGGACAGGGCAAGGACGAGCAGTACTTC.

The chain's CDR3 is CATSPGGLDNEQFF. The CDR3 nucleotides are TGTGCCACCAGCCCTGGCGGGCTTGACAATGAGCAGTTCTTC. This rearrangement joins TRBV15 to TRBJ2-1; D is perhaps TRBD2 (5 bases). CDR3 length: 14 amino acids. CDR1 and CDR2 (germline): LNHNV, YYDKDF (reference sequence). The V end was cut by 5 bases, the J end by 5 bases, with 13 bases between. The full variable domain, with the rest looked up from reference TRBV15 and TRBJ2-1, is DAMVIQNPRYQVTQFGKPVTLSCSQTLNHNVMYWYQQKSSQAPKLLFHYYDKDFNNEADTPDNFQSRRPNTSFCFLDIRSPGLGDTAMYLCATSPGGLDNEQFFGPGTRLTVL.

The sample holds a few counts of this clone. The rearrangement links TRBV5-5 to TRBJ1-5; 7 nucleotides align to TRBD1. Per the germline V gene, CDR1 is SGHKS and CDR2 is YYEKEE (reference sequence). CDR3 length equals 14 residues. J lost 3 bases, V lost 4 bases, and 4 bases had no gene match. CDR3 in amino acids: CASSIGTVNQPQHF. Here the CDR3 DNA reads TGTGCCAGCAGCATAGGGACAGTCAATCAGCCCCAGCATTTT. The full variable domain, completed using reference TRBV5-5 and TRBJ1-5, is DAGVTQSPTHLIKTRGQQVTLRCSPISGHKSVSWYQQVLGQGPQFIFQYYEKEERGRGNFPDRFSARQFPNYSSELNVNALLLGDSALYLCASSIGTVNQPQHFGDGTRLSIL.

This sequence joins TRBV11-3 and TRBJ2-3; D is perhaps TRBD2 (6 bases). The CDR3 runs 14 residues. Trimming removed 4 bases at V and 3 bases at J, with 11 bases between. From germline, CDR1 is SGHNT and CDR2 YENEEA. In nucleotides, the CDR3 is TGTGCCAGCAGCTCTTCTCGGGGGACAGATACGCAGTATTTT. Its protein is CASSSSRGTDTQYF.

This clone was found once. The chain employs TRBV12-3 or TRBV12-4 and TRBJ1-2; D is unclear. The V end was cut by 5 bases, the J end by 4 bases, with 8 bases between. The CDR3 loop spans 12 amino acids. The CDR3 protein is CASSRVVYGYTF. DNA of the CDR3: TGTGCCAGCAGTCGAGTAGTCTATGGCTACACCTTC.

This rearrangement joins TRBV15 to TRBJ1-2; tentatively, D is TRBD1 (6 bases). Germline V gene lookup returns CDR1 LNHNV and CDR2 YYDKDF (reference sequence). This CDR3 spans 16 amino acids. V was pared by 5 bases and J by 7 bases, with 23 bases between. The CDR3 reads CATSLELTGPTGGYTF. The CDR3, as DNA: TGTGCCACCAGCCTCGAACTGACAGGCCCCACGGGTGGCTACACCTTC.

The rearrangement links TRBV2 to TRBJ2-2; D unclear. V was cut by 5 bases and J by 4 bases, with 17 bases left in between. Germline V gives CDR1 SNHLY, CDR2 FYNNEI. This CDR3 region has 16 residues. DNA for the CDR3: TGTGCCAGCAGTCTGATTATGCCCCAGGCCACCGGGGAGCTGTTTTTT. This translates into CASSLIMPQATGELFF.

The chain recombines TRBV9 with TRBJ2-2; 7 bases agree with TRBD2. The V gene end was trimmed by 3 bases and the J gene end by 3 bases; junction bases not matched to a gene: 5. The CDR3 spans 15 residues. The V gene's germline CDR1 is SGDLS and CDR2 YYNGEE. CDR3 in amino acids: CASSAKAGDTGELFF. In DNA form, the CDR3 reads TGTGCCAGCAGCGCGAAGGCGGGAGACACCGGGGAGCTGTTTTTT.